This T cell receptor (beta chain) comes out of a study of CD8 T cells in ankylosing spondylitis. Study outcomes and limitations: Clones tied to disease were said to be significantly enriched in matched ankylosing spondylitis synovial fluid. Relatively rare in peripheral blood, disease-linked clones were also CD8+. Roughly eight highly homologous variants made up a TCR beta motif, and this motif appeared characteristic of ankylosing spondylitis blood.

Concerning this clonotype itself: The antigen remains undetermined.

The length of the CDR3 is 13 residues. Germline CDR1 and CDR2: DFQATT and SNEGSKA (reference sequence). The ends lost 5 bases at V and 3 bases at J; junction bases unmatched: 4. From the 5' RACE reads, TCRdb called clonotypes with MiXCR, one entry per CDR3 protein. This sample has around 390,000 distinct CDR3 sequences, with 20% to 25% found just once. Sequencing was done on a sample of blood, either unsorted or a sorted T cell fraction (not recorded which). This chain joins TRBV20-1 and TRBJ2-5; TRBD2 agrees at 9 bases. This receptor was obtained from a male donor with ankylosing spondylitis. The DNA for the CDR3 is TGCAGTGCTTTAAGACTAGCGGAAGAGACCCAGTACTTC. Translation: CSALRLAEETQYF.